A single sample is the source of the 23 T cell receptor beta chains below, sequenced in a study of T cell responses to AZD1222 COVID-19 vaccine. Some clones are missing from TCRdb's copy, which holds only in-frame ones; the method was immunoSEQ multiplex PCR. The sample comprises 110,000 to 150,000 clones, around nine tenths of which are singletons, and more than 3.5% rests with the top ten. Sequences were derived from peripheral blood, sampled on day 0 of AZD1222 vaccination. The receptor source for this set is an adult in good health.

This chain connects TRBV19 to TRBJ2-2; 7 bases are a match to TRBD2. This CDR3 has 17 amino acids. V shed 7 bases and J 4 bases; nucleotides not matched to a gene: 15. Germline lookup yields CDR1 LNHDA and CDR2 SQIVND (reference sequence). Written as DNA, the CDR3 is TGTGCCAGTACCCCAAGGGGCGGACTAGATCCCACCGGGGAGCTGTTTTTT. This codes for CASTPRGGLDPTGELFF.

In its sample, this clone was seen once. This sequence joins TRBV3-1 (or the pseudogene TRBV3-2) and TRBJ1-4, with D tentatively TRBD1 (5 bases). The CDR3 runs to 14 residues. Germline V gene sequence: CDR1 LGHDT, CDR2 YNNKEL (reference sequence). Trimming removed 1 base at V and 3 bases at J, with 6 bases between. The chain's CDR3 is CASSQGQPNEKLFF. The CDR3 DNA is TGTGCCAGCAGCCAAGGACAGCCTAATGAAAAACTGTTTTTT.

V gene TRBV27 combines with J gene TRBJ2-7, with 7 bases that match TRBD1. Unmatched junction bases numbered 1, after V lost 0 bases and J lost 5 bases. From germline, CDR1 is MNHEY and CDR2 SMNVEV (reference sequence). The CDR3 contains 13 residues. CDR3 DNA: TGTGCCAGCAGTTTATCAGGGGGCCACGAGCAGTACTTC. Protein sequence: CASSLSGGHEQYF.

This chain connects TRBV5-1 to TRBJ1-6; D is unclear. The CDR3 is 16 residues long. CDR1 SGHRS and CDR2 YFSETQ come from the germline V gene. V lost 0 bases and J lost 10, with 17 bases in between. The CDR3 is CASSLALNTPGSPLHF. As DNA, the CDR3 is TGCGCCAGCAGCTTGGCCTTGAACACCCCGGGGTCACCCCTCCACTTT. The full variable domain, with the rest looked up from reference TRBV5-1 and TRBJ1-6, is KAGVTQTPRYLIKTRGQQVTLSCSPISGHRSVSWYQQTPGQGLQFLFEYFSETQRNKGNFPGRFSGRQFSNSRSEMNVSTLELGDSALYLCASSLALNTPGSPLHFGNGTRLTVT.

V gene TRBV27 combines with J gene TRBJ1-2; D may be TRBD1 (5 bases). The CDR3 runs to 13 residues. From germline, CDR1 is MNHEY and CDR2 SMNVEV (reference sequence). V was clipped by 6 bases and J by 8 bases, with 16 bases between them. The CDR3 region has the DNA TGTGCCAGCAGCCCAGGTCGGGGCGGAGGCTACACCTTC. This translates into CASSPGRGGGYTF.

This CDR3 is CASRPTGGYDNEQFF. As DNA, the CDR3 is TGTGCCAGCCGCCCGACGGGGGGTTATGACAATGAGCAGTTCTTC. The V call is TRBV7-9, the J call TRBJ2-1; TRBD2 matches 7 bases. The CDR3 extends over 15 amino acids. Germline values: CDR1 SEHNR, CDR2 FQNEAQ (reference sequence). V was clipped by 8 bases and J by 5 bases; unmatched bases: 12.

This clone was picked up one time. This sequence joins TRBV7-2 and TRBJ1-3; TRBD1 aligns across 9 bases. This CDR3 region has 15 residues. Trimming cost V 4 bases and J 8 bases; bases outside gene matches: 9. Germline lookup yields CDR1 SGHTA and CDR2 FQGNSA. Here the CDR3 reads CASSYHRQGGDTIYF. The CDR3, as DNA: TGTGCCAGCAGCTACCACAGACAGGGGGGGGACACCATATATTTT. Drawing the rest from reference TRBV7-2 and TRBJ1-3, the complete variable domain is GAGVSQSPSNKVTEKGKDVELRCDPISGHTALYWYRQSLGQGLEFLIYFQGNSAPDKSGLPSDRFSAERTGGSVSTLTIQRTQQEDSAVYLCASSYHRQGGDTIYFGEGSWLTVV.

The rearrangement links TRBV10-2 to TRBJ1-6; no clear D gene. Germline V CDR1 and CDR2: WSHSY, SAAADI. Trimming removed 7 bases at V and 10 bases at J, with 26 bases between. The CDR3 contains 17 residues. In DNA, the CDR3 is TGCGCCAGCATGATTTCTGACGGGTTGATTGGGAAATCACCCCTCCACTTT. Protein product: CASMISDGLIGKSPLHF.

For the CDR3, the DNA is TGTGCCAGCGCCCCCCCAGGGGGTCGTCAGCCCCAGCATTTT. Amino acids: CASAPPGGRQPQHF. The J gene is TRBJ1-5, the V gene TRBV2; 7 bases fit TRBD1. J lost 6 bases, V lost 8 bases, and 10 bases had no gene match. The CDR3 has 14 amino acids. CDR1 is SNHLY and CDR2 is FYNNEI in the germline V gene. The variable domain in full, with the rest retrieved from reference TRBV2 and TRBJ1-5, is EPEVTQTPSHQVTQMGQEVILRCVPISNHLYFYWYRQILGQKVEFLVSFYNNEISEKSEIFDDQFSVERPDGSNFTLKIRSTKLEDSAMYFCASAPPGGRQPQHFGDGTRLSIL.

CDR3 residues: CASSPQWGPRTGELFF. In nucleotides, the CDR3 is TGTGCCAGCTCCCCCCAATGGGGGCCGCGCACCGGGGAGCTGTTTTTT. This chain connects TRBV18 to TRBJ2-2; TRBD1 is a possible D gene (6 bases). CDR1 is KGHSH and CDR2 is LQKENI in the germline V gene. The ends were cut back, 6 bases at V and 4 bases at J, with 18 bases in the middle. The CDR3 consists of 16 residues.

This clone was observed once. V gene TRBV7-2 combines with J gene TRBJ2-7, with D perhaps matching TRBD1 or TRBD2 (6 bases each). With 1 base removed from V and 3 bases from J, the gap between germline ends came to 22 bases. There are 18 residues in the CDR3. The germline CDR1 and CDR2 sequences are SGHTA and FQGNSA. DNA for the CDR3: TGTGCCAGCAGCTTAGGAGTAGGGCCAAAGGGGGGCAACTACGAGCAGTACTTC. It yields the protein CASSLGVGPKGGNYEQYF.

This chain uses TRBV4-3 with TRBJ1-4, with 10 bases matching TRBD1. Losses at the gene ends were 4 bases for V and 6 bases for J; bases not matched to a gene: 5. Germline V gives CDR1 LGHNA, CDR2 YSLEER. This CDR3 comprises 15 residues. For the CDR3, the DNA is TGCGCCAGCAGCCGCCGACAGGGGGCGGATGAAAAACTGTTTTTT. It yields the protein CASSRRQGADEKLFF.

V is TRBV28 and J is TRBJ2-3; D is undetermined. Germline V lookup: CDR1 MDHEN, CDR2 SYDVKM. V lost 0 bases, J lost 1 base, and 5 bases lay in between. This CDR3 has 14 amino acids. The CDR3 sequence: CASSLWQGTDTQYF. CDR3 bases: TGTGCCAGCAGTTTATGGCAGGGCACAGATACGCAGTATTTT.

The chain carries TRBV11-3 and TRBJ2-1, with D possibly being TRBD1 (5 bases). The CDR3 extends over 12 amino acids. From germline, CDR1 is SGHNT and CDR2 YENEEA. Trimming removed 0 bases from V and 12 bases from J, with 9 bases in between. Here the CDR3 reads CASSLDQGTQFF. The CDR3 nucleotides are TGTGCCAGCAGCTTAGACCAGGGTACGCAGTTCTTC. Combining the CDR3 with reference TRBV11-3 and TRBJ2-1 gives the whole variable domain EAGVVQSPRYKIIEKKQPVAFWCNPISGHNTLYWYLQNLGQGPELLIRYENEEAVDDSQLPKDRFSAERLKGVDSTLKIQPAELGDSAVYLCASSLDQGTQFFGPGTRLTVL.

The chain carries TRBV7-2 and TRBJ2-7, with a weak D call TRBD2 (5 bases). The V and J ends lost 2 bases and 2 bases respectively, with 13 bases between them. Germline-derived CDR1 and CDR2 are SGHTA and FQGNSA. The CDR3 runs to 15 residues. CDR3 protein: CASSLYTSSPYEQYF. The CDR3, as DNA: TGTGCCAGCAGCTTATATACTAGTTCCCCCTACGAGCAGTACTTC.

V and J are TRBV2 and TRBJ2-5; the D is unclear. There are 13 residues in the CDR3. Trimming took off 11 bases at V and 5 bases at J, with 18 bases between the two ends. CDR1 and CDR2 from the germline V gene are SNHLY and FYNNEI. The CDR3 coding sequence is TGTGCCGCTTCCGACGGCGTAGGGGAGACCCAGTACTTC. Amino acids: CAASDGVGETQYF.

The chain employs TRBV29-1 and TRBJ2-5, with D perhaps matching TRBD2 (7 bases). Trimming removed 8 bases from V and 4 bases from J, with 20 bases in between. Per the germline V gene, CDR1 is SQVTM and CDR2 is ANQGSEA. This CDR3 region has 14 residues. CDR3 amino acids: CSSKGGVGGETQYF. Written as DNA, the CDR3 is TGCAGCTCAAAGGGGGGGGTAGGCGGAGAGACCCAGTACTTC.

The J gene is TRBJ2-6, the V gene TRBV28, with D possibly being TRBD1 (6 bases). Germline loops: CDR1 MDHEN, CDR2 SYDVKM. The CDR3 sequence is 15 residues long. V was cut by 6 bases and J by 4 bases, with 13 bases left in between. The chain's CDR3 is CASRTLGAGANVLTF. The CDR3 nucleotides read TGTGCCAGCAGAACTCTGGGGGCAGGGGCCAACGTCCTGACTTTC.

As for this clone: The same CDR3 also results from other DNA sequences found in this sample. The chain recombines TRBV6-5 with TRBJ1-2; 7 nucleotides line up with TRBD1. The germline V gene has CDR1 MNHEY and CDR2 SVGAGI. There are 13 residues in the CDR3. Losses at the gene ends were 5 bases for V and 3 bases for J; bases not matched to a gene: 3. In DNA, the CDR3 is TGTGCCAGCAGTCTTACAGGGGACTATGGCTACACCTTC. Translation: CASSLTGDYGYTF.

The chain recombines TRBV18 with TRBJ1-6, with D unclear. The V gene's germline CDR1 is KGHSH and CDR2 LQKENI. Trimming stripped 6 bases from V and 7 bases from J, with 13 bases between. The CDR3 runs 14 residues. The CDR3 DNA follows: TGTGCCAGCTCCCAACCACAGCGAAATTCACCCCTCCACTTT. Amino acid sequence: CASSQPQRNSPLHF. Filled out from reference TRBV18 and TRBJ1-6, the complete variable domain reads NAGVMQNPRHLVRRRGQEARLRCSPMKGHSHVYWYRQLPEEGLKFMVYLQKENIIDESGMPKERFSAEFPKEGPSILRIQQVVRGDSAAYFCASSQPQRNSPLHFGNGTRLTVT.

The J gene is TRBJ2-3, the V gene TRBV7-3; tentative D call: TRBD1 (5 bases). V lost 5 bases and J 5 bases, leaving 14 bases between the germline ends. The germline gives CDR1 SGHTA, CDR2 FQGTGA. CDR3 length: 14 amino acids. The DNA for the CDR3 is TGTGCCAGCAGCAGCAGCAGGGCGGAAGATACGCAGTATTTT. It codes for CASSSSRAEDTQYF.

The V call is TRBV28, the J call TRBJ2-5; no clear D. The CDR3 covers 13 residues. With 8 bases removed from V and 0 bases from J, the gap between germline ends came to 10 bases. In germline, CDR1 is MDHEN, CDR2 SYDVKM. The CDR3: CASAPPYQETQYF. CDR3 nucleotides: TGTGCCAGCGCCCCCCCGTACCAAGAGACCCAGTACTTC.

The rearrangement uses TRBV6-5 and TRBJ1-5; TRBD1 matches 8 bases. The CDR3 contains 15 residues. J gave up 4 bases and V 5 bases, and 7 bases lay outside the gene matches. The germline CDR1 and CDR2 sequences are MNHEY and SVGAGI. DNA for the CDR3: TGTGCCAGCAGTATCACCGGGACAGGTAATCAGCCCCAGCATTTT. The encoded protein is CASSITGTGNQPQHF.